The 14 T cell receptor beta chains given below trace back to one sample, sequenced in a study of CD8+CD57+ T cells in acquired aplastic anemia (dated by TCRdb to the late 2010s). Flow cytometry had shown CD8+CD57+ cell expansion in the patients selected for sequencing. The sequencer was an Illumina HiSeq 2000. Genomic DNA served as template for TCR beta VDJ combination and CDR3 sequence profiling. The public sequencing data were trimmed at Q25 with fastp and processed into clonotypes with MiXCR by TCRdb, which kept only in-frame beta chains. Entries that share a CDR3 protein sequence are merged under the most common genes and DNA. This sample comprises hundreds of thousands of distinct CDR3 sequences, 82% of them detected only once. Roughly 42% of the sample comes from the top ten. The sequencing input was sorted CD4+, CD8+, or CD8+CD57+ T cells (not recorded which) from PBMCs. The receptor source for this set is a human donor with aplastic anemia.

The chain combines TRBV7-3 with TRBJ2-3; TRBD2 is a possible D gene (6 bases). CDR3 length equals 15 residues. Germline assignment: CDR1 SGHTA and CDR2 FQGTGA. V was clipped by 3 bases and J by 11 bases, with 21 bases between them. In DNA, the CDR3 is TGTGCCAGCAGCTTCTCACGAGCCGGGAGAGGAGAGCAGTATTTT. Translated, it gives CASSFSRAGRGEQYF.

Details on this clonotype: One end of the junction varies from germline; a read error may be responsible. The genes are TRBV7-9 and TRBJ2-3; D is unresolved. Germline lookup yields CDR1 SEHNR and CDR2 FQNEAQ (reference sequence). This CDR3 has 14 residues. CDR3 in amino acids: CASSPAGAAAQYFF. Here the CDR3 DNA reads TGTGCCAGCAGCCCAGCCGGCGCAGCCGCGCAGTATTTTTTT. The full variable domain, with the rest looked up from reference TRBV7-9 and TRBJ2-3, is DTGVSQNPRHKITKRGQNVTFRCDPISEHNRLYWYRQTLGQGPEFLTYFQNEAQLEKSRLLSDRFSAERPKGSFSTLEIQRTEQGDSAMYLCASSPAGAAAQYFFGPGTRLTVL.

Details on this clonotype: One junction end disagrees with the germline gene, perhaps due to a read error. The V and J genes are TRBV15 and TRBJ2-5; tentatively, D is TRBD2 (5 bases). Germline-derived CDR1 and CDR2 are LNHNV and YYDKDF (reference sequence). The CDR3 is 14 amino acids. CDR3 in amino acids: CASSRAAYQETQYF. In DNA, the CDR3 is TGTGCCTCCAGCAGAGCGGCGTACCAAGAGACCCAGTACTTC.

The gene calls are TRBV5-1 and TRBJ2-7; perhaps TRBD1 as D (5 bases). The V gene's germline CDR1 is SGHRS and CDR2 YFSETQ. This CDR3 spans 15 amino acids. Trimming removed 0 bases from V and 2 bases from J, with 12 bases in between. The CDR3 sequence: CASSLAASGPYEQYF. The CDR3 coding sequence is TGCGCCAGCAGCTTGGCGGCTTCAGGGCCCTACGAGCAGTACTTC.

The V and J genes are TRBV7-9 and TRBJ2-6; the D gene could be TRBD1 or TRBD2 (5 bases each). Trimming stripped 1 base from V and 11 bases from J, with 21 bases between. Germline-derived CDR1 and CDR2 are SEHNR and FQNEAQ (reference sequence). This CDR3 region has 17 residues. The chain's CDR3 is CASSLVPGALGADVLTF. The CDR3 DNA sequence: TGTGCCAGCAGCTTAGTACCCGGGGCCCTGGGTGCTGACGTCCTGACTTTC.

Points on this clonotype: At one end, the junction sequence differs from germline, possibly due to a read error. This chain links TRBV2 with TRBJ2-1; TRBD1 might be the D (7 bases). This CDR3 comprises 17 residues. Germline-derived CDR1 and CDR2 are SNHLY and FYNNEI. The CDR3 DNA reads TGTGCCAGCAGTGACCCCGGGACAGTGGGAGGTAAGGATGAGCTGTTCTTC. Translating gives CASSDPGTVGGKDELFF.

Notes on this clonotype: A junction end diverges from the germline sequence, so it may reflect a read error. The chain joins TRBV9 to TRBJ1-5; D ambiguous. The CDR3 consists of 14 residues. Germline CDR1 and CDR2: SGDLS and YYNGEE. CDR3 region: CASSVGYDTQHQHF. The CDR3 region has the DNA TGTGCCAGCAGTGTAGGGTATGACACTCAGCATCAGCATTTT.

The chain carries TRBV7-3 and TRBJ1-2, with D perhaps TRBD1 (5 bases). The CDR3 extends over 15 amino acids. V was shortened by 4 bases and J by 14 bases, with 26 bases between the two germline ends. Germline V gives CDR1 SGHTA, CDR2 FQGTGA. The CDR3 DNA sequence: TGTGCCAGCAGCTCTAGCGGGACTTGGGGATATGCCCAGACCTTC. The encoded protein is CASSSSGTWGYAQTF.

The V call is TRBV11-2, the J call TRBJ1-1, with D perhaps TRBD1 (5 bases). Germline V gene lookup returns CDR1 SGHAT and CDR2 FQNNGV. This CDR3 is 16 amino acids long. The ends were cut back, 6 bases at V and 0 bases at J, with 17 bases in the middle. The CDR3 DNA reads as TGTGCCAGCAGTGAAGCCAGGGTGGCAATGAACACTGAAGCTTTCTTT. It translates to CASSEARVAMNTEAFF.

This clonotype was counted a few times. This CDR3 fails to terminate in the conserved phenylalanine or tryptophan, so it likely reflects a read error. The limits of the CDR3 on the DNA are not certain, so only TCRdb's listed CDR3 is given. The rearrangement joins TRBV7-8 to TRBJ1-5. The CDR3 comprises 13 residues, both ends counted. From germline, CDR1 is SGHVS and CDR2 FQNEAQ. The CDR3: CASSLTGSPDTHY.

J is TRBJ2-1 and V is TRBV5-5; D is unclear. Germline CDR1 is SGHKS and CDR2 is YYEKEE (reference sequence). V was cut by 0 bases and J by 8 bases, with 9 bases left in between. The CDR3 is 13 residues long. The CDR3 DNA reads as TGTGCCAGCAGCTTGGTGCCGGTCCATGAGCAGTTCTTC. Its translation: CASSLVPVHEQFF.

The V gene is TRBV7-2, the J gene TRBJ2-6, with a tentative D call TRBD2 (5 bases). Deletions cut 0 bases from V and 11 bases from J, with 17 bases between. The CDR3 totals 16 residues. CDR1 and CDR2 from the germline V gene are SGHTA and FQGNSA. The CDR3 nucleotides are TGTGCCAGCAGCTTAGCGGGTAGCGACGGTGCGCACGTCCTGACTTTC. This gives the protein CASSLAGSDGAHVLTF.

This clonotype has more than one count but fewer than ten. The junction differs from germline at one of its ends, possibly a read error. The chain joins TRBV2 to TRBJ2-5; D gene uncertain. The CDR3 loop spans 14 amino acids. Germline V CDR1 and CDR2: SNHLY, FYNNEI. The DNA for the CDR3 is TGTGCCAGCAGTGAGTGGTATAGCAATCAGCCCCAGCACTTC. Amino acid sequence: CASSEWYSNQPQHF.

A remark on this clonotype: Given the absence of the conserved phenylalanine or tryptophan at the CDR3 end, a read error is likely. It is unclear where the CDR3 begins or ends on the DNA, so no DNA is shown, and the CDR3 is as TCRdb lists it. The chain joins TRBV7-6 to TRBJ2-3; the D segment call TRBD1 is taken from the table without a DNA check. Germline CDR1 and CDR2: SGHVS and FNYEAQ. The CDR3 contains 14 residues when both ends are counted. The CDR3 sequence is CASSLLDRGRTYNV.